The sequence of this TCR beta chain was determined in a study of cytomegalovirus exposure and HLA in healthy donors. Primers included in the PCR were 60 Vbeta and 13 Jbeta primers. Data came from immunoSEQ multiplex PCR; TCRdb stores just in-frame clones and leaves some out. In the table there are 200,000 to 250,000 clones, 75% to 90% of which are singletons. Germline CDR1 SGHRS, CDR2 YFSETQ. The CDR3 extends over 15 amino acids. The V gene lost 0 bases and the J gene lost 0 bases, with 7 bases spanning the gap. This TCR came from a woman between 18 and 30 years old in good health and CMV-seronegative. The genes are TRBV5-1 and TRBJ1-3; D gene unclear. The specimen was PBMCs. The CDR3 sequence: CASSLAVTSGNTIYF. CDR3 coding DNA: TGCGCCAGCAGCTTGGCAGTTACCTCTGGAAACACCATATATTTT.